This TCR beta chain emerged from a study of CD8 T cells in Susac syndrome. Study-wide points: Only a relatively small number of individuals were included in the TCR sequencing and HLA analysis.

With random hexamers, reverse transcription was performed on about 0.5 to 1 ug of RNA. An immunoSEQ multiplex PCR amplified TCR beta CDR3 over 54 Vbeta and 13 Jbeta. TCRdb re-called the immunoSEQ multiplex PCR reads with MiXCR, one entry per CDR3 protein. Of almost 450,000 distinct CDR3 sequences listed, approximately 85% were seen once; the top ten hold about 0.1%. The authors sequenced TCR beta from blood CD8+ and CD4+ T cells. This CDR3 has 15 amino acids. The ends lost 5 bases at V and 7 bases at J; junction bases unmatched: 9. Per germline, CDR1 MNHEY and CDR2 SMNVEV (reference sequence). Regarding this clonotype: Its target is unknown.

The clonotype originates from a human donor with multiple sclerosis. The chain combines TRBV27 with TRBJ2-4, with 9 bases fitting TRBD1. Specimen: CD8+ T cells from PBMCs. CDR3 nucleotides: TGTGCCAGCAGTAAACAGGGGGCACAAGAGAACATTCAGTACTTC. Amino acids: CASSKQGAQENIQYF.